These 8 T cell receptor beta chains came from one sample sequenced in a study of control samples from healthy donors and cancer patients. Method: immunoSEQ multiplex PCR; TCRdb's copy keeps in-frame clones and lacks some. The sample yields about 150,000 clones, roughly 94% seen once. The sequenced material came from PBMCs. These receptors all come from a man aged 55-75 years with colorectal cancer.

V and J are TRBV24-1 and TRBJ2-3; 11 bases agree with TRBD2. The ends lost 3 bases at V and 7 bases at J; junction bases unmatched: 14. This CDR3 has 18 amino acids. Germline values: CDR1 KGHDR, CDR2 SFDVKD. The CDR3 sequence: CATSDPAGGSGGANTQYF. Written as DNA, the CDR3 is TGTGCCACCAGTGATCCAGCGGGAGGTAGCGGGGGGGCAAATACGCAGTATTTT.

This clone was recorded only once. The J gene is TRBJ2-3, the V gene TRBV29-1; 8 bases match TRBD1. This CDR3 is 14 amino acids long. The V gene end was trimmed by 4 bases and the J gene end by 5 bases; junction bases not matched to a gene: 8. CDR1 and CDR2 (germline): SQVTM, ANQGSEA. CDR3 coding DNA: TGCAGCGTTGGAGGACAGGGATTCGGAGATACGCAGTATTTT. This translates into CSVGGQGFGDTQYF.

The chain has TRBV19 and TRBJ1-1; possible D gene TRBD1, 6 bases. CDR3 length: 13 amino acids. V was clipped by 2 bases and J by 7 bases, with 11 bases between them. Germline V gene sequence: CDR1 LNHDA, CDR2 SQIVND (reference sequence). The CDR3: CASSINRVGEAFF. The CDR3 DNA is TGTGCCAGTAGTATAAACAGGGTAGGTGAAGCTTTCTTT.

CDR3 sequence reads: CASSLGGTPGTDTQYF. CDR3 nucleotides: TGCGCCAGCAGCTTGGGAGGGACGCCGGGCACAGATACGCAGTATTTT. This chain connects TRBV5-1 to TRBJ2-3; either TRBD1 or TRBD2 may fit D (5 bases each). CDR1 is SGHRS, CDR2 YFSETQ, per germline. This CDR3 is built from 16 residues. V lost 0 bases and J 1 base, leaving 12 bases between the germline ends.

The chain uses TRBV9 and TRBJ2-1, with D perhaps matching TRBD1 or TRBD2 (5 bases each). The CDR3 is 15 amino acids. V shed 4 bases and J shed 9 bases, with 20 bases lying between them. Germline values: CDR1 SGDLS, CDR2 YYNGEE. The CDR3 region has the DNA TGTGCCAGCAGCCCTAGAGGAGGAAGTCAGGGTGAGCAGTTCTTC. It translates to CASSPRGGSQGEQFF.

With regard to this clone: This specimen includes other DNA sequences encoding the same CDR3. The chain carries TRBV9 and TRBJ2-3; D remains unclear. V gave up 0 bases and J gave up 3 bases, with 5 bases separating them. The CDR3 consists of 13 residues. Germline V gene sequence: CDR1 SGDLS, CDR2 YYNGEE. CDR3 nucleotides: TGTGCCAGCAGCGTAGTGGGTACAGATACGCAGTATTTT. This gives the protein CASSVVGTDTQYF. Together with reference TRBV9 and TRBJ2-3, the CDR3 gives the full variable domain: DSGVTQTPKHLITATGQRVTLRCSPRSGDLSVYWYQQSLDQGLQFLIQYYNGEERAKGNILERFSAQQFPDLHSELNLSSLELGDSALYFCASSVVGTDTQYFGPGTRLTVL.

CDR3 in DNA: TGTGCCAGCAGCTTCATTAAAAGCTCCTACGAGCAGTACTTC. Its protein is CASSFIKSSYEQYF. The J gene is TRBJ2-7, the V gene TRBV5-6; no clear D gene. V was shortened by 2 bases and J by 0 bases, with 9 bases between the two germline ends. Germline CDR1 and CDR2: SGHDT and YYEEEE. The CDR3 consists of 14 residues.

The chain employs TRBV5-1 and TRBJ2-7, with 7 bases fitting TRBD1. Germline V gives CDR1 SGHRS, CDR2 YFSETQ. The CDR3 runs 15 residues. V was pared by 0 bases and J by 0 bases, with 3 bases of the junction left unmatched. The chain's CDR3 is CASSLGDRDSYEQYF. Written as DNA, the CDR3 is TGCGCCAGCAGCTTGGGAGACAGGGACTCCTACGAGCAGTACTTC. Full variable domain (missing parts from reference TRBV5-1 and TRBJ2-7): KAGVTQTPRYLIKTRGQQVTLSCSPISGHRSVSWYQQTPGQGLQFLFEYFSETQRNKGNFPGRFSGRQFSNSRSEMNVSTLELGDSALYLCASSLGDRDSYEQYFGPGTRLTVT.